This is a list of T cell receptor beta chains from one sample in a study of T cell repertoires in cytomegalovirus infection. TCRdb passed the reads through MiXCR, listing each CDR3 protein once. In the table there are 180,000 or so distinct CDR3 sequences, about 17% of which are singletons. Sample: CD8+ T cells from PBMCs. These receptors were obtained from a human donor in good health (CMV status not recorded). Some clones in this sample may be carry-over from other donors' samples. CDR3s include the opening cysteine and the closing phenylalanine or tryptophan. Each record gives: V gene, D gene, clone size, J gene, CDR3 DNA, CDR3 protein. D genes are given only for firm matches. Size values are once, few and many counts, or a class for expanded clones, and some rows have none.

V gene: TRBV12-3/TRBV12-4
D gene: -
clone size: few
J gene: TRBJ2-1
CDR3 DNA: TGTGCCAGCAGTTTGGGCTGGAATGAGCAGTTCTTC
CDR3 protein: CASSLGWNEQFF

V gene: TRBV5-6
D gene: TRBD1
clone size: few
J gene: TRBJ1-1
CDR3 DNA: TGTGCCAGCAGCGCCCAGGGGGCCATGAACACTGAAGCTTTCTTT
CDR3 protein: CASSAQGAMNTEAFF

V gene: TRBV14
D gene: -
clone size: -
J gene: TRBJ2-7
CDR3 DNA: TGTGCCAGCAGCCACGCCACCGAGCAGTACTTC
CDR3 protein: CASSHATEQYF

V gene: TRBV6-5
D gene: -
clone size: few
J gene: TRBJ2-2
CDR3 DNA: TGTGCCAGCACCTACATGAACACCGGGGAGCTGTTTTTT
CDR3 protein: CASTYMNTGELFF

V gene: TRBV7-9
D gene: -
clone size: few
J gene: TRBJ1-5
CDR3 DNA: TGTGCCAGCAGCTTAGGGCCAGGCAATCAGCCCCAGCATTTT
CDR3 protein: CASSLGPGNQPQHF

V gene: TRBV7-2
D gene: TRBD1
clone size: -
J gene: TRBJ1-2
CDR3 DNA: TGTGCCAGCAGTTTAGGGACAGGGACGGGCCTTGGCTACACCTTC
CDR3 protein: CASSLGTGTGLGYTF

V gene: TRBV6-8
D gene: -
clone size: -
J gene: TRBJ1-4
CDR3 DNA: TGTGCCAGCTCATCTTGTCGGGAAAAACTGTTTTTT
CDR3 protein: CASSSCREKLFF

V gene: TRBV6-2/TRBV6-3
D gene: -
clone size: few
J gene: TRBJ2-1
CDR3 DNA: TGTGCCAGCAGTTACTCGCCCGGGAGCGGTAACTACAATGAGCAGTTCTTC
CDR3 protein: CASSYSPGSGNYNEQFF

V gene: TRBV29-1
D gene: -
clone size: -
J gene: TRBJ1-1
CDR3 DNA: TGCAGCGTCTCCCTCCCCACTGAAGCTTTCTTT
CDR3 protein: CSVSLPTEAFF

V gene: TRBV6-6
D gene: -
clone size: few
J gene: TRBJ2-7
CDR3 DNA: TGTGCCAGCAGTTACCGATCCTCTAACTCCTGGGGGCAGTACTTC
CDR3 protein: CASSYRSSNSWGQYF

V gene: TRBV6-8
D gene: TRBD1
clone size: few
J gene: TRBJ1-1
CDR3 DNA: TGTGCCAGCAGCATAGACAGGGGGTCTGAAGCTTTCTTT
CDR3 protein: CASSIDRGSEAFF

V gene: TRBV6-2/TRBV6-3
D gene: -
clone size: -
J gene: TRBJ2-7
CDR3 DNA: TGTGCCAGCACCATGGGAACTTACGAGCAGTACTTC
CDR3 protein: CASTMGTYEQYF

V gene: TRBV29-1
D gene: -
clone size: few
J gene: TRBJ1-2
CDR3 DNA: TGCAGCGTTCCTCATTACCTCGGGAACTATGGCTACACCTTC
CDR3 protein: CSVPHYLGNYGYTF

V gene: TRBV28
D gene: -
clone size: few
J gene: TRBJ2-1
CDR3 DNA: TGTGCCAGCAGGGGGACGTCTAGCTCCTACAATGAGCAGTTCTTC
CDR3 protein: CASRGTSSSYNEQFF

V gene: TRBV14
D gene: TRBD2
clone size: -
J gene: TRBJ2-3
CDR3 DNA: TGTGCCAGCAGCCAACAACTAGCGGCGACGGATACGCAGTATTTT
CDR3 protein: CASSQQLAATDTQYF

V gene: TRBV12-3/TRBV12-4
D gene: -
clone size: few
J gene: TRBJ1-1
CDR3 DNA: TGTGCCAGCAGCTTGACTAAGAGGAACACTGAAGCTTTCTTT
CDR3 protein: CASSLTKRNTEAFF

V gene: TRBV7-2
D gene: -
clone size: many
J gene: TRBJ2-3
CDR3 DNA: TGTGCCAGCGGCCCAGGGCAAGATACGCAGTATTTT
CDR3 protein: CASGPGQDTQYF

V gene: TRBV10-3
D gene: -
clone size: few
J gene: TRBJ1-1
CDR3 DNA: TGTGCCATCAGTGGGGACGGAACCCTGAACACTGAAGCTTTCTTT
CDR3 protein: CAISGDGTLNTEAFF

V gene: TRBV6-2/TRBV6-3
D gene: -
clone size: -
J gene: TRBJ2-5
CDR3 DNA: TGTGCCAGCAGTTACGTAGTCCCTCAAGAGACCCAGTACTTC
CDR3 protein: CASSYVVPQETQYF